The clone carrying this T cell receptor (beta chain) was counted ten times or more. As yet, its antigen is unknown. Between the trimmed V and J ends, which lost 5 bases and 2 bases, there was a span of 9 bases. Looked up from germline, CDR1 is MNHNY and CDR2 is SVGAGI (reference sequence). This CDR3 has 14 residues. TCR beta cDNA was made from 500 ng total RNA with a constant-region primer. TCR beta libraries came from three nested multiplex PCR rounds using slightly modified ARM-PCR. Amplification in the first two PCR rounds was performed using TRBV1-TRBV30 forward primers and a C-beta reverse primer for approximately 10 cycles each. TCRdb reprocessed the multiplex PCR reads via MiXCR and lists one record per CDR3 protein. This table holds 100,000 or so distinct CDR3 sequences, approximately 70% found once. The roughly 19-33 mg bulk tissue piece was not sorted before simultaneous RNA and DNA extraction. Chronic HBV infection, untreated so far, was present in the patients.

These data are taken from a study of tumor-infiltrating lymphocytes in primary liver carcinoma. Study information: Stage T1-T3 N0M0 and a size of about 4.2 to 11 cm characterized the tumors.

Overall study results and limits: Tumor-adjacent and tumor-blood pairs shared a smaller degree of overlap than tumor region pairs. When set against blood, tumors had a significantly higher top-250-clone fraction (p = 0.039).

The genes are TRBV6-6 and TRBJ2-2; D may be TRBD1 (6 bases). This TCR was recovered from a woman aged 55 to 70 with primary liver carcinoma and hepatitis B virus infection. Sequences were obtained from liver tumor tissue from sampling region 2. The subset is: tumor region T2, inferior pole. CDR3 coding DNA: TGTGCCAGCAGTCTGACAGGCAACACCGGGGAGCTGTTTTTT. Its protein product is CASSLTGNTGELFF.